A selection of T cell receptor beta chains follows, all from one sample in a study of T cell responses to AZD1222 COVID-19 vaccine. Sequencing used immunoSEQ multiplex PCR; TCRdb keeps in-frame clones, though not all of them. The table has about 130,000 clones, nearly 95% seen once; the top ten hold 0.9% to 0.95%. The sample in question was peripheral blood, obtained on day 0 of AZD1222 vaccination. The receptors shown here come from an adult in good health. Both conserved end residues are part of each CDR3. The D gene is left open where the match is weak.

CDR3 protein | CDR3 DNA | D gene | CDR3 length | J gene | V gene
CASSQYGRVEEKLFF | TGCGCCAGCAGTCAATATGGCAGGGTCGAAGAAAAACTGTTTTTT | NA | 15 | TRBJ1-4 | TRBV23-1
CASSIAFGTGRAYEQYF | TGTGCCAGTAGTATTGCCTTCGGGACAGGGAGGGCCTACGAGCAGTACTTC | TRBD1 | 17 | TRBJ2-7 | TRBV19
CATTKSSDIRGYTF | TGTGCCACCACCAAGAGCTCGGACATACGTGGCTACACCTTC | NA | 14 | TRBJ1-2 | TRBV15
CASSRQGDSGVAFF | TGTGCCAGCAGTCGCCAGGGAGATTCTGGCGTAGCTTTCTTT | NA | 14 | TRBJ1-1 | TRBV2
CASSTQTSGGTDTQYF | TGCGCCAGCAGCACCCAGACTAGCGGGGGCACAGATACGCAGTATTTT | TRBD2 | 16 | TRBJ2-3 | TRBV5-1
CASRTDRGAGELFF | TGTGCCAGTCGTACAGATAGGGGGGCCGGGGAGCTGTTTTTT | NA | 14 | TRBJ2-2 | TRBV19
CASSQDLGQGADTQYF | TGTGCCAGCAGCCAAGATTTAGGACAGGGGGCAGATACGCAGTATTTT | TRBD1 | 16 | TRBJ2-3 | TRBV4-2
CASSSRQGGNEKLFF | TGTGCCAGCAGTTCCAGACAGGGGGGTAATGAAAAACTGTTTTTT | TRBD1 | 15 | TRBJ1-4 | TRBV6-5
CASSRQTEAFF | TGTGCCAGCAGCCGACAAACTGAAGCTTTCTTT | NA | 11 | TRBJ1-1 | TRBV7-2
CASSQDLLRGGLSTEAFF | TGTGCCAGCAGCCAAGATCTCTTGCGGGGGGGGCTTAGTACTGAAGCTTTCTTT | NA | 18 | TRBJ1-1 | TRBV3-1/TRBV3-2
CATRTWGAFF | TGTGCCACCAGAACTTGGGGAGCTTTCTTT | NA | 10 | TRBJ1-1 | TRBV24-1
CASSQDKGRIKGNTIYF | TGCGCCAGCAGCCAAGATAAAGGGAGGATAAAGGGAAACACCATATATTTT | NA | 17 | TRBJ1-3 | TRBV4-1
CASSLWRNYGYTF | TGTGCCAGCAGTTTATGGAGAAACTATGGCTACACCTTC | NA | 13 | TRBJ1-2 | TRBV12-3/TRBV12-4
CASSEAGNTEAFF | TGTGCCAGCAGTGAAGCAGGGAACACTGAAGCTTTCTTT | NA | 13 | TRBJ1-1 | TRBV6-1
CASSPERQSGYTF | TGTGCCAGCAGCCCCGAACGACAGTCTGGCTACACCTTC | NA | 13 | TRBJ1-2 | TRBV7-6
CASSLFGSNQPQHF | TGTGCCAGCAGTTTATTCGGTAGCAATCAGCCCCAGCATTTT | NA | 14 | TRBJ1-5 | TRBV28